Reported below is one T cell receptor beta chain. Its target is not known. The assay was immunoSEQ multiplex PCR, and TCRdb's table has in-frame clones only and misses some. The sample yields 95,000 to 110,000 clones, about 90% seen once. The data derive from a study of T cell responses to AZD1222 COVID-19 vaccine. Study results and limitations: The donor group comprised mostly white British people and more females; the analysis possibly underestimated clonal diversity. Spike-specific TCR breadth rose after two AZD1222 doses, and depth rose as well. Variant regions that are unmutated are reportedly the target of nearly half of spike-specific TCRs.

Germline V gene data show CDR1 as LGHDT and CDR2 as YNNKEL (reference sequence). There are 14 residues in the CDR3. Losses at the gene ends were 4 bases for V and 1 base for J; bases not matched to a gene: 2. This chain connects TRBV3-1 (or the pseudogene TRBV3-2) to TRBJ1-1; 8 nucleotides align to TRBD1. Specimen: peripheral blood, collected on day 0 of AZD1222 vaccination. The sequence was collected from an adult in good health. The CDR3 here is CASSRGTGNTEAFF. The CDR3 nucleotides are TGTGCCAGCAGCCGCGGGACAGGGAACACTGAAGCTTTCTTT.